Following are 30 T cell receptor beta chains from one sample sequenced in a study of tumor-infiltrating lymphocytes in primary liver carcinoma. Co-extraction of both nucleic acids (RNA and DNA) used about 17-33 mg of unsorted bulk tissue. A primer matching the constant region was used to make TCR beta cDNA from 450 to 500 ng of total RNA. Generation of the TCR beta libraries relied on three nested multiplex PCR rounds using slightly modified ARM-PCR. With TRBV1-TRBV30 forward primers and a C-beta reverse primer, the first two PCR rounds were run for 10 cycles each. TCRdb itself ran the multiplex PCR reads through MiXCR, one entry per CDR3 protein. The sample holds 150,000 to 200,000 distinct CDR3 sequences, just under 85% seen once. The source material was tumor tissue from primary liver carcinoma. These receptors were taken from a man between 35 and 55 years old with primary liver carcinoma and hepatitis B virus infection.

As concerns this clonotype: The germline gene is not matched at one end of the junction; a read error may be the cause. This chain connects TRBV12-3 or TRBV12-4 to TRBJ1-5, with D hard to call. This CDR3 has 13 amino acids. CDR3 nucleotide sequence: TGTGCCAACAGTTTGCGGAGCAATCAGCCCCAGCATTTT. Amino acids: CANSLRSNQPQHF.

The gene calls are TRBV11-1 and TRBJ2-3; D gene uncertain. The CDR3 sequence is 14 residues long. Germline loops: CDR1 SGHAT, CDR2 FQDESV (reference sequence). V dropped 6 bases and J dropped 15 bases, with 25 bases sitting between them. DNA for the CDR3: TGTGCCAGCAGTCCTAAGGGCCCGTTTGATATGCAATATTTT. Amino acid sequence: CASSPKGPFDMQYF.

Concerning this clonotype itself: Sequence at one end of the junction differs from germline and may be a read error. The chain combines TRBV14 with TRBJ2-5; no reliable D call. Germline CDR1 is SGHDN and CDR2 is FVKESK. This CDR3 contains 13 residues. In nucleotides, the CDR3 is TGTGCCGGCAGTGGGTTTCTCCAAGAGACCCAGTACTTC. Translation: CAGSGFLQETQYF.

About this clonotype: A junction end diverges from the germline sequence, so it may reflect a read error. J is TRBJ1-2 and V is TRBV29-1, with D perhaps TRBD1 (5 bases). The CDR3 sequence is 13 residues long. Germline CDR1 SQVTM, CDR2 ANQGSEA. CDR3 sequence reads: CSVFRQTNYGYTF. CDR3 sequence (DNA): TGCAGCGTTTTCAGACAGACTAACTATGGCTACACATTC.

This clonotype appeared once. This chain links TRBV11-2 with TRBJ2-7; 10 nucleotides agree with TRBD2. Per germline, CDR1 SGHAT and CDR2 FQNNGV. CDR3 length: 16 residues. J was trimmed by 6 bases and V by 8 bases; bases with no gene match: 16. CDR3 region: CASGLEASGSWVEQYF. The CDR3, as DNA: TGTGCCAGCGGGTTAGAAGCTAGCGGGAGCTGGGTCGAGCAGTACTTC.

This rearrangement joins TRBV6-5 to TRBJ2-1; the D gene is possibly TRBD2 (6 bases). Germline CDR1 is MNHEY and CDR2 is SVGAGI. The CDR3 has 17 residues. V gave up 8 bases and J gave up 6 bases, with 26 bases separating them. The CDR3 sequence is CASCSTAFDQGGNEQFF. The CDR3 bases are TGTGCCAGCTGTTCCACGGCCTTCGACCAGGGAGGCAATGAGCAGTTCTTC.

On this clonotype: This is likely a read error, given that the CDR3 carries no conserved phenylalanine or tryptophan at its end. V gene TRBV29-1 combines with J gene TRBJ1-1; D remains ambiguous. The CDR3 has 14 residues. CDR1 and CDR2 from the germline V gene are SQVTM and ANQGSEA. V gave up 5 bases and J gave up 6 bases, with 19 bases separating them. The CDR3: CSVNKRQLISEAFS. CDR3 coding DNA: TGCAGCGTTAATAAACGTCAGTTAATTTCTGAAGCTTTCTCT.

Points on this clonotype: One end of the junction varies from germline; a read error may be responsible. The chain recombines TRBV6-6 with TRBJ2-2; D tentatively fits TRBD1 or TRBD2 (5 bases each). Germline CDR1 is MNHNY and CDR2 is SVGAGI (reference sequence). The CDR3 length is 14 residues. The CDR3 sequence: CANSVTRGTGELFF. CDR3 nucleotide sequence: TGTGCCAACTCCGTCACCCGAGGGACCGGGGAGCTGTTTTTC.

In this sample, this clonotype turned up once. The conserved phenylalanine or tryptophan normally closing the CDR3 is absent here, so this likely arose from a read error. This chain joins TRBV11-2 and TRBJ2-1, with 9 bases fitting TRBD2. Germline V gene data show CDR1 as SGHAT and CDR2 as FQNNGV. This CDR3 has 17 amino acids. The CDR3 here is CVSSTRPVAGDSDEQFL. In nucleotides, the CDR3 is TGTGTCAGCAGCACACGACCAGTAGCGGGAGATAGTGATGAGCAGTTCCTC.

Concerning this clonotype: The junction and the germline gene differ at one end; a read error may be behind it. The CDR3 spells CSVNGDRDTGGLFF. As DNA, the CDR3 is TGCAGTGTTAATGGGGACAGGGACACCGGGGGGCTGTTTTTT. The chain is built from TRBV29-1 and TRBJ2-2, with 9 nucleotides matching TRBD1. CDR1 is SQVTM and CDR2 is ANQGSEA in the germline V gene. This CDR3 is 14 amino acids long.

This clonotype was seen ten or more times. CDR3 coding DNA: TGTGCCTGGAACCGGTTCCGGAATGAAAAACTGTTTTTT. Protein sequence: CAWNRFRNEKLFF. The chain carries TRBV30 and TRBJ1-4; D gene ambiguous. This CDR3 has 13 amino acids. Germline CDR1 and CDR2: GTSNPN and SVGIG (reference sequence). V lost 4 bases to trimming and J lost 5 bases, with 11 bases between them.

The table lists this clonotype with many counts. DNA of the CDR3: TGCGCCAGCAGCCAAGAAGAGCGGCAAAGGGGGGATACGCAGTATTTT. Its translation is CASSQEERQRGDTQYF. This rearrangement joins TRBV4-3 to TRBJ2-3, with D possibly being TRBD1 (6 bases). Germline V gene data show CDR1 as LGHNA and CDR2 as YSLEER. V gave up 0 bases and J gave up 6 bases, with 16 bases separating them. The length of the CDR3 is 16 residues.

This rearrangement joins TRBV12-3 or TRBV12-4 to TRBJ2-5; 7 nucleotides agree with TRBD1. The CDR3 contains 14 residues. Trimming cost V 7 bases and J 2 bases; bases outside gene matches: 7. The CDR3 loop is CASTQGQSQETQYF. Written as DNA, the CDR3 is TGTGCCAGCACACAGGGACAGTCGCAAGAGACCCAGTACTTC.

A note on this clonotype: The conserved closing phenylalanine or tryptophan is absent in this CDR3, likely reflecting a read error. V is TRBV4-3 and J is TRBJ2-5; 11 nucleotides agree with TRBD2. From germline, CDR1 is LGHNA and CDR2 YSLEER. CDR3 length: 17 amino acids. The CDR3 reads CASSQAASGRTVETQYY. For the CDR3, the DNA is TGCGCCAGTAGCCAAGCGGCTAGCGGGAGGACTGTTGAGACCCAGTACTAC.

This chain joins TRBV6-6 and TRBJ2-2, with TRBD2 matching over 13 bases. The CDR3 covers 18 residues. Germline assignment: CDR1 MNHNY and CDR2 SVGAGI (reference sequence). The V segment lost 10 bases and the J segment 9 bases; nucleotides outside the gene matches: 20. The CDR3 spells CAINMFGTSGAKTWELFF. The CDR3 DNA is TGTGCCATCAATATGTTCGGGACTAGCGGGGCGAAGACTTGGGAGCTGTTTTTT.

In the case of this clonotype: One end of the junction does not line up with germline, which may come from a read error. This sequence joins TRBV29-1 and TRBJ1-1; a weak D match, TRBD1 (5 bases). The CDR3 covers 15 residues. The germline CDR1 and CDR2 sequences are SQVTM and ANQGSEA. The CDR3 nucleotides read TGCGGCGTTGGTGGAGGATGGGGTATGGACACTGAAGCTTTCTTC. Translating gives CGVGGGWGMDTEAFF.

In regard to this clonotype: A single base separates this from a much larger clone, so it may be a read error. The genes are TRBV5-1 and TRBJ1-3; D possibly corresponds to TRBD1 (5 bases). Per the germline V gene, CDR1 is SGHRS and CDR2 is YFSETQ. CDR3 length: 16 amino acids. The CDR3 region is CAISPGTPDLGNTIYF. CDR3 nucleotide sequence: TGCGCCATCAGCCCCGGGACCCCGGACCTCGGAAACACCATATATTTT. Complete variable domain (other parts from reference TRBV5-1 and TRBJ1-3): KAGVTQTPRYLIKTRGQQVTLSCSPISGHRSVSWYQQTPGQGLQFLFEYFSETQRNKGNFPGRFSGRQFSNSRSEMNVSTLELGDSALYLCAISPGTPDLGNTIYFGEGSWLTVV.

This clonotype was found once. This could be a read error, since a much larger clone is one nucleotide away. This sequence joins TRBV7-9 and TRBJ1-1, with D tentatively TRBD1 (5 bases). The germline CDR1 and CDR2 sequences are SEHNR and FQNEAQ (reference sequence). CDR3 size: 16 residues. CDR3 residues: CASSQPGLPRGTESFF. The CDR3 nucleotides are TGTGCCAGCAGCCAGCCGGGACTTCCAAGGGGCACTGAATCTTTCTTT.

With respect to this clonotype: The junction differs from germline at one of its ends, possibly a read error. The chain recombines TRBV4-3 with TRBJ2-7; D gene uncertain. CDR3 length: 14 residues. The germline gives CDR1 LGHNA, CDR2 YSLEER. The CDR3 bases are TGCGCCAGCAACCAAGATCGGATATCCTACGAGCAGTACTTC. Its translation is CASNQDRISYEQYF.

Remarks on this clonotype: This CDR3 is missing its conserved last phenylalanine or tryptophan, likely due to a read error. J is TRBJ1-2 and V is TRBV6-2 or TRBV6-3; D is ambiguous. CDR3 length equals 13 residues. Germline assignment: CDR1 MNHEY and CDR2 SVGEGT. The CDR3 is CASSPRSGYVYTI. DNA of the CDR3: TGTGCCAGCAGCCCCCGGAGCGGCTATGTCTACACCATC.

Turning to this clonotype: One junction end does not reproduce the germline sequence, and a read error may be involved. V and J are TRBV29-1 and TRBJ2-5; 8 bases align to TRBD2. CDR1 and CDR2 (germline): SQVTM, ANQGSEA. CDR3 length equals 13 residues. The CDR3 loop reads CRVGGGGRETQYF. DNA of the CDR3: TGCAGGGTTGGAGGCGGGGGGCGAGAGACCCAGTACTTT. The full variable domain, with the rest looked up from reference TRBV29-1 and TRBJ2-5, is SAVISQKPSRDICQRGTSLTIQCQVDSQVTMMFWYRQQPGQSLTLIATANQGSEATYESGFVIDKFPISRPNLTFSTLTVSNMSPEDSSIYLCRVGGGGRETQYFGPGTRLLVL.

The chain carries TRBV11-2 and TRBJ2-5; possibly TRBD1 for D (6 bases). CDR1 is SGHAT, CDR2 FQNNGV, per germline. The V end was cut by 5 bases, the J end by 8 bases, with 21 bases between. The CDR3 contains 15 residues. The CDR3 DNA reads as TGTGCCAGCAGCCCCCGGTCACCCCCAGGGGTCACCCAGTACTTC. This translates into CASSPRSPPGVTQYF.

In the case of this clonotype: An end of the junction differs from the germline gene, which may be a read error. J is TRBJ2-1 and V is TRBV24-1; TRBD2 might be the D (6 bases). CDR1 KGHDR and CDR2 SFDVKD come from the germline V gene. CDR3 length: 11 amino acids. In nucleotides, the CDR3 is TGTACCACGGGGCGGGATGATGGGCAGTTCTTC. This sequence encodes CTTGRDDGQFF.

This clonotype was picked up a small number of times. A junction end diverges from the germline sequence, so it may reflect a read error. The J gene is TRBJ2-3, the V gene TRBV6-5; 11 positions agree with TRBD1. Germline-derived CDR1 and CDR2 are MNHEY and SVGAGI. There are 14 residues in the CDR3. The CDR3 is CASKRTGGRDTQYF. CDR3 sequence (DNA): TGTGCCAGCAAAAGGACAGGGGGCAGAGATACACAGTATTTT.

As concerns this clonotype: At one of its ends the junction is not consistent with the germline gene, which may arise from a read error. This chain joins TRBV4-3 and TRBJ1-2; no clear D. CDR3 size: 13 residues. Germline V gene sequence: CDR1 LGHNA, CDR2 YSLEER. The DNA of the CDR3 is TGCGCCAGCAGCCAAAAGGGCAACTATGGCTACAGCTTC. Its protein product is CASSQKGNYGYSF.

Only one count was recorded for this clonotype. An end of the junction does not agree with germline; a read error may underlie this. V and J are TRBV12-3 or TRBV12-4 and TRBJ2-2, with a tentative D call TRBD2 (6 bases). The CDR3 consists of 14 residues. CDR3 nucleotide sequence: TGTGCCAGTAGTTACTCCGTGGGCACCGGGGGACTGTTTTTT. As protein: CASSYSVGTGGLFF.

Concerning this clonotype itself: Sequence at one end of the junction differs from germline and may be a read error. The rearrangement joins TRBV9 to TRBJ2-1; 9 bases agree with TRBD2. CDR1 is SGDLS, CDR2 YYNGEE, per germline. The CDR3 is 18 residues long. CDR3 DNA: TGTACCAGCAGCGCGGGATCCGGGACTAGCTTTACCTACAATGAGCAGTTCTTC. Amino acids: CTSSAGSGTSFTYNEQFF.

Regarding this clonotype: The junction and the germline gene differ at one end; a read error may be behind it. J is TRBJ2-7 and V is TRBV6-1, with TRBD2 identical over 7 bases. The germline V gene has CDR1 MNHNS and CDR2 SASEGT. The CDR3 consists of 17 residues. The CDR3 sequence is CASSEVRAGETSYEQYF. CDR3 coding DNA: TGTGCCAGTAGTGAGGTTCGGGCGGGAGAGACTTCCTACGAGCAGTACTTC.

Worth noting for this clonotype: Likely a read error: the CDR3 ends without its conserved phenylalanine or tryptophan. The rearrangement joins TRBV12-3 or TRBV12-4 to TRBJ2-7; D is perhaps TRBD2 (6 bases). This CDR3 has 17 amino acids. For the CDR3, the DNA is TGTGCCCGCAGTTTAGGGGCCTTCGGCGGGAACTCCTACGAGCAGTACTTA. As protein: CARSLGAFGGNSYEQYL.

The V call is TRBV6-1, the J call TRBJ1-1; tentatively, D is TRBD1 (6 bases). The CDR3 loop spans 14 amino acids. The V and J ends lost 6 bases and 5 bases respectively, with 16 bases between them. CDR1 MNHNS and CDR2 SASEGT come from the germline V gene. CDR3 DNA sequence: TGTGCCAGCAGCCCAATGACAGGTGGGACTGAAGCTTTCTTT. Translated, it gives CASSPMTGGTEAFF.